The sequence of this T cell receptor (beta chain) was determined in a study of radiotherapy plus CTLA-4 blockade in lung cancer. A word on this clone: Its specificity is not known.

This CDR3 spans 17 amino acids. Germline lookup yields CDR1 SGDLS and CDR2 YYNGEE. J lost 3 bases, V lost 0 bases, and 9 bases had no gene match. Regarding the study as a whole: Blood TCR clones of tumor origin expanded after radiotherapy plus ipilimumab.

Here immunoSEQ multiplex PCR was the method, and the copy in TCRdb shows in-frame clones only, minus some. This table has fewer than 150,000 clones, 78% appearing once. The sequence derives from a human donor with non-small cell lung cancer who had a partial response to radiotherapy plus ipilimumab. The chain is built from TRBV9 and TRBJ2-3, with TRBD2 identical over 8 bases. Specimen: peripheral blood, collected from a patient treated with radiotherapy plus ipilimumab. The CDR3 sequence is CASSVAPAGGGTDTQYF. The CDR3 region has the DNA TGTGCCAGCAGCGTAGCTCCGGCGGGAGGAGGTACAGATACGCAGTATTTT.